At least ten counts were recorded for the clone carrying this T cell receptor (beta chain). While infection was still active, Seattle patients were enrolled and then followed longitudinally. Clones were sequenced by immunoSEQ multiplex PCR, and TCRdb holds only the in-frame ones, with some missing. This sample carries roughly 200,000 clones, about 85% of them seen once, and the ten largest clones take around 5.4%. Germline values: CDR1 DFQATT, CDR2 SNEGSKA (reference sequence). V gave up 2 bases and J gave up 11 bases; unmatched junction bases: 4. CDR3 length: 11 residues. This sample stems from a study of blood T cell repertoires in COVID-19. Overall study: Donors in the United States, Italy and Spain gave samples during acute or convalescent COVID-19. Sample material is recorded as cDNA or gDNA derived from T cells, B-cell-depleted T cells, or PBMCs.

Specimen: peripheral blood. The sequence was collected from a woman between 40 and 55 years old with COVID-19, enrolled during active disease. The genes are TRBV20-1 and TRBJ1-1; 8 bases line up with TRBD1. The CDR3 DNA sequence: TGCAGTGCTAGACCGACAGGGGACGCTTTCTTT. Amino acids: CSARPTGDAFF.